Presented here are 26 T cell receptor beta chains from one specimen sequenced in a study of blood T cell repertoires in COVID-19. Profiling relied on immunoSEQ multiplex PCR, and the TCRdb table lists in-frame clones only, not all of them. Of 90,000 to 120,000 clones in the sample, approximately 81% were seen once. Sequencing was carried out using peripheral blood. The source of these receptors is a human donor in a cohort sampled during active COVID-19.

The chain is built from TRBV6-6 and TRBJ1-6; maybe TRBD1 (5 bases). CDR3 size: 16 residues. CDR1 MNHNY and CDR2 SVGAGI come from the germline V gene (reference sequence). Trimming cost V 6 bases and J 10 bases, with 22 bases left between them. CDR3 region: CASSLASGAGESPLHF. In DNA form, the CDR3 reads TGTGCCAGCAGCCTAGCAAGCGGGGCCGGTGAGTCACCCCTCCACTTT.

The chain carries TRBV6-1 and TRBJ2-7, with D perhaps TRBD2 (5 bases). V gave up 0 bases and J gave up 4 bases, with 13 bases separating them. The CDR3 is 15 amino acids. Germline CDR1 MNHNS, CDR2 SASEGT. In nucleotides, the CDR3 is TGTGCCAGCAGTGAAGCAGGGATTCGGGGTTACGAGCAGTACTTC. It is translated as CASSEAGIRGYEQYF.

The chain uses TRBV4-3 and TRBJ2-2; D unclear. There are 16 residues in the CDR3. Trimming removed 5 bases from V and 1 base from J, with 14 bases in between. The germline V gene encodes CDR1 LGHNA and CDR2 YSLEER. The CDR3 region has the DNA TGCGCCAGCAGCGAAGCTCCCAAACAGAACACCGGGGAGCTGTTTTTT. This sequence encodes CASSEAPKQNTGELFF.

In its sample, this clone was seen once. The gene calls are TRBV6-4 and TRBJ2-1; tentative D call: TRBD2 (5 bases). The germline V gene encodes CDR1 MRHNA and CDR2 SNTAGT. The CDR3 contains 18 residues. V was cut by 2 bases and J by 4 bases, with 21 bases left in between. Written as DNA, the CDR3 is TGTGCCAGCAGTGACCTCGCCGGCCCCAGCGGAGCTTACAATGAGCAGTTCTTC. Translating it yields CASSDLAGPSGAYNEQFF.

The chain uses TRBV5-1 and TRBJ2-2; D perhaps matches TRBD1 (6 bases). Germline lookup yields CDR1 SGHRS and CDR2 YFSETQ. V was pared by 2 bases and J by 5 bases, with 16 bases between. The CDR3 runs to 16 residues. CDR3 DNA sequence: TGCGCCAGCAGCTTCAATCCAGGGGCGGAAACCGGGGAGCTGTTTTTT. This translates into CASSFNPGAETGELFF.

The rearrangement joins TRBV4-2 to TRBJ2-5; tentatively, D is TRBD2 (7 bases). This CDR3 has 17 amino acids. V was trimmed by 1 base and J by 3 bases, leaving 18 bases between them. Germline assignment: CDR1 LGHNA and CDR2 YNFKEQ. CDR3 protein: CASSQVLRGGLEETQYF. CDR3 DNA sequence: TGTGCCAGCAGCCAAGTTCTAAGGGGGGGCCTCGAAGAGACCCAGTACTTC.

The CDR3 sequence is CASSEFRTRLRGELFF. The CDR3, as DNA: TGTGCCAGCAGTGAATTTAGGACAAGGTTACGGGGGGAGCTGTTTTTT. V usage is TRBV6-1 and J usage is TRBJ2-2; weak D call: TRBD1 (5 bases). Germline CDR1 reads MNHNS; CDR2 reads SASEGT. The CDR3 consists of 16 residues. V was pared by 2 bases and J by 8 bases, with 18 bases between.

This clone was counted a single time. The CDR3 reads CASSLGGIGNQPQHF. The DNA for the CDR3 is TGCGCCAGCAGCTTGGGAGGGATCGGCAATCAGCCCCAGCATTTT. J is TRBJ1-5 and V is TRBV5-1; no firm D call. Trimming removed 0 bases from V and 2 bases from J, with 9 bases in between. CDR3 length equals 15 residues. Germline values: CDR1 SGHRS, CDR2 YFSETQ.

The chain is built from TRBV6-1 and TRBJ1-4, with D possibly TRBD1 on 5 matching bases. V dropped 0 bases and J dropped 0 bases, with 14 bases sitting between them. The CDR3 is 18 amino acids. Germline V gene data show CDR1 as MNHNS and CDR2 as SASEGT. CDR3 bases: TGTGCCAGCAGTGAAGCAATCGACAGTCTCGCAACTAATGAAAAACTGTTTTTT. It codes for CASSEAIDSLATNEKLFF.

This clone was observed a few times. This chain links TRBV6-1 with TRBJ2-7, with D unresolved. Germline values: CDR1 MNHNS, CDR2 SASEGT. The CDR3 is 11 residues long. V was pared by 3 bases and J by 9 bases, with 9 bases between. As DNA, the CDR3 is TGTGCCAGCAGTGACCCGACGGGGCAGTACTTC. It specifies CASSDPTGQYF.

The rearrangement uses TRBV6-1 and TRBJ2-1; D not certain. The V gene lost 2 bases and the J gene lost 15 bases, with 11 bases spanning the gap. The CDR3 extends over 11 amino acids. Looked up from germline, CDR1 is MNHNS and CDR2 is SASEGT. The CDR3 DNA reads as TGTGCCAGCAGTGAACTAGAAACGCGGTTCTTC. Protein sequence: CASSELETRFF.

A few counts support this clone. The CDR3 reads CASSHGQGRRTDTQYF. In DNA form, the CDR3 reads TGCGCCAGCAGCCACGGACAGGGGAGGCGCACAGATACGCAGTATTTT. V gene TRBV5-1 combines with J gene TRBJ2-3; TRBD1 matches at 9 bases. Germline trimming cut 4 bases from V and 1 base from J; bases unmatched to any gene: 7. This CDR3 contains 16 residues. The germline CDR1 and CDR2 sequences are SGHRS and YFSETQ.

The chain employs TRBV21-1 and TRBJ1-2; the table gives TRBD1 as D, unverified against the DNA. TRBV21-1 is deemed a pseudogene. This CDR3 comprises 17 residues. The CDR3 loop reads CASSKVGTGVSYYGYTF. The CDR3 coding sequence is TGTGCCAGCAGCAAAGTGGGGACAGGGGTAAGCTACTATGGCTACACCTTC.

This chain joins TRBV5-1 and TRBJ2-7, with D perhaps matching TRBD1 (7 bases). Germline assignment: CDR1 SGHRS and CDR2 YFSETQ. The CDR3 has 17 residues. The V end lost 3 bases, the J end lost 4 bases, and 23 bases lay between the germline ends. In DNA form, the CDR3 reads TGCGCCAGCAGCTCTAAGGAGGGGGCTGGGGGCCGATACGAGCAGTACTTC. It is translated as CASSSKEGAGGRYEQYF. The complete variable domain, with remaining parts taken from reference TRBV5-1 and TRBJ2-7, reads KAGVTQTPRYLIKTRGQQVTLSCSPISGHRSVSWYQQTPGQGLQFLFEYFSETQRNKGNFPGRFSGRQFSNSRSEMNVSTLELGDSALYLCASSSKEGAGGRYEQYFGPGTRLTVT.

V usage is TRBV19 and J usage is TRBJ2-2; D may be TRBD1 (6 bases). From germline, CDR1 is LNHDA and CDR2 SQIVND (reference sequence). The CDR3 runs 16 residues. Deletions cut 10 bases from V and 4 bases from J, with 22 bases between. The CDR3, as DNA: TGTGCCACCGACCCCCCGGGGACACAGTCCACCGGGGAGCTGTTTTTT. Translation: CATDPPGTQSTGELFF. The variable domain in full, with the rest retrieved from reference TRBV19 and TRBJ2-2, is DGGITQSPKYLFRKEGQNVTLSCEQNLNHDAMYWYRQDPGQGLRLIYYSQIVNDFQKGDIAEGYSVSREKKESFPLTVTSAQKNPTAFYLCATDPPGTQSTGELFFGEGSRLTVL.

CDR3 sequence reads: CASSLEGSGGYNEQFF. The CDR3 bases are TGTGCCAGCAGCTTGGAGGGCAGCGGGGGGTACAATGAGCAGTTCTTC. The chain carries TRBV5-4 and TRBJ2-1, with TRBD2 matching over 9 bases. The CDR3 runs to 16 residues. Germline lookup yields CDR1 SGHNT and CDR2 YYREEE (reference sequence). J lost 4 bases, V lost 0 bases, and 5 bases had no gene match.

The CDR3 loop reads CASSSVGSTDTQYF. CDR3 nucleotide sequence: TGTGCCAGCAGCTCCGTGGGCAGCACAGATACGCAGTATTTT. The rearrangement joins TRBV5-4 to TRBJ2-3; D call uncertain. Trimming removed 3 bases at V and 0 bases at J, with 8 bases between. From germline, CDR1 is SGHNT and CDR2 YYREEE (reference sequence). The CDR3 consists of 14 residues.

The V call is TRBV4-2, the J call TRBJ2-5; TRBD2 matches at 10 bases. V was pared by 3 bases and J by 4 bases, with 11 bases of the junction left unmatched. The CDR3 consists of 17 residues. Germline V gives CDR1 LGHNA, CDR2 YNFKEQ. In DNA form, the CDR3 reads TGTGCCAGCAGCCAGCCGGGGGAGCGGGGGGGGCGAGAGACCCAGTACTTC. Residues: CASSQPGERGGRETQYF.

The CDR3 DNA reads TGTGCCAGCAGCCCTTTGGGAGGGCATTACCTCAATGGCTACACCTTC. Protein product: CASSPLGGHYLNGYTF. This chain links TRBV14 with TRBJ1-2, with no clear D. The CDR3 length is 16 residues. Germline loops: CDR1 SGHDN, CDR2 FVKESK. Trimming pared 4 bases from V and 6 bases from J, leaving 21 bases between.

The chain combines TRBV9 with TRBJ2-1; 8 nucleotides align to TRBD2. The CDR3 totals 16 residues. The germline V gene has CDR1 SGDLS and CDR2 YYNGEE. After removal of 4 bases from V and 5 bases from J, the junction contained 11 bases not matched to a gene. This chain's CDR3 is CASSPRLASGHNEQFF. CDR3 nucleotides: TGTGCCAGCAGCCCTCGGTTGGCTAGCGGGCACAATGAGCAGTTCTTC. Variable domain in full (rest from reference TRBV9 and TRBJ2-1): DSGVTQTPKHLITATGQRVTLRCSPRSGDLSVYWYQQSLDQGLQFLIQYYNGEERAKGNILERFSAQQFPDLHSELNLSSLELGDSALYFCASSPRLASGHNEQFFGPGTRLTVL.

V gene TRBV5-1 combines with J gene TRBJ2-1; 11 bases are a match to TRBD2. CDR3 length equals 14 residues. V lost 4 bases to trimming and J lost 8 bases; unmatched junction nucleotides: 5. CDR1 is SGHRS and CDR2 is YFSETQ in the germline V gene. The CDR3, as DNA: TGCGCCAGCAGCACTAGCGGGGGCTCGGATGAGCAGTTCTTC. Translation gives CASSTSGGSDEQFF.

The rearrangement links TRBV6-2 or TRBV6-3 to TRBJ2-2; TRBD1 might be the D (6 bases). Germline CDR1 and CDR2: MNHEY and SVGEGT. This CDR3 region has 15 residues. Trimming removed 5 bases at V and 6 bases at J, with 16 bases between. As DNA, the CDR3 is TGTGCCAGCAGTCAGACCTCAGGGGTGGCCGGGGAGCTGTTTTTT. This sequence encodes CASSQTSGVAGELFF.

The chain combines TRBV18 with TRBJ2-3, with TRBD2 matching over 11 bases. V trimming: 0 bases; J trimming: 5 bases; junction bases outside the gene matches: 4. Germline CDR1 reads KGHSH; CDR2 reads LQKENI. This CDR3 is built from 16 residues. CDR3 DNA sequence: TGTGCCAGCTCACCACCGGGGCTAGCGGGGGGAGATACGCAGTATTTT. Protein sequence: CASSPPGLAGGDTQYF. Together with reference TRBV18 and TRBJ2-3, the CDR3 gives the full variable domain: NAGVMQNPRHLVRRRGQEARLRCSPMKGHSHVYWYRQLPEEGLKFMVYLQKENIIDESGMPKERFSAEFPKEGPSILRIQQVVRGDSAAYFCASSPPGLAGGDTQYFGPGTRLTVL.

The chain joins TRBV30 to TRBJ2-7; 13 nucleotides match TRBD2. This CDR3 is built from 16 residues. The germline V gene encodes CDR1 GTSNPN and CDR2 SVGIG (reference sequence). The V and J ends lost 1 base and 3 bases, in that order; junction bases with no gene match: 6. The DNA of the CDR3 is TGTGCCTGGAGTGGAGGGACTAGCGGGAACTTCTACGAGCAGTACTTC. This sequence encodes CAWSGGTSGNFYEQYF. The variable domain in full, completed from reference TRBV30 and TRBJ2-7, reads SQTIHQWPATLVQPVGSPLSLECTVEGTSNPNLYWYRQAAGRGLQLLFYSVGIGQISSEVPQNLSASRPQDRQFILSSKKLLLSDSGFYLCAWSGGTSGNFYEQYFGPGTRLTVT.

This chain joins TRBV7-2 and TRBJ1-2; D remains ambiguous. Trimming took 1 base from V and 7 from J, leaving 16 bases between them. The CDR3 consists of 15 residues. From germline, CDR1 is SGHTA and CDR2 FQGNSA. CDR3 in amino acids: CASSLGPGTASGYTF. DNA of the CDR3: TGTGCCAGCAGCTTAGGGCCGGGAACGGCGAGTGGCTACACCTTC.

The chain links TRBV3-1 (or the pseudogene TRBV3-2) to TRBJ2-1, with 10 bases that match TRBD2. The CDR3 totals 13 residues. From germline, CDR1 is LGHDT and CDR2 YNNKEL (reference sequence). With V trimmed by 10 bases and J by 7 bases, 7 bases remained unmatched. In DNA form, the CDR3 reads TGTGCCACCCTAAAGCGGGAGGGGAATGAGCAGTTCTTC. Protein: CATLKREGNEQFF.